The present T cell receptor beta chain was sequenced within a study of T cell responses to AZD1222 COVID-19 vaccine. This CDR3 is 13 amino acids long. The germline CDR1 and CDR2 sequences are LNHDA and SQIVND (reference sequence). V was trimmed by 10 bases and J by 6 bases, leaving 19 bases between them. TCRdb's table, derived via immunoSEQ multiplex PCR, lists solely in-frame clones and lacks some. Of 130,000 or so clones in the sample, less than 95% were seen once. This specimen was peripheral blood, taken on day 0 of AZD1222 vaccination. V and J are TRBV19 and TRBJ2-7; the D is unclear. The sequence came from an adult in good health. The CDR3 region has the DNA TGTGCCACTAGGTCGTCGCAAAGGATCGAGCAGTACTTC. Encoded protein: CATRSSQRIEQYF.